This T cell receptor beta chain was retrieved from a study of blood T cells in healthy people across ages. Primers used in a second PCR of roughly 6 to 12 cycles were a sample-barcoded 5' primer and a J-beta primer mix. TCRdb ran MiXCR on the 5' RACE reads and lists one entry per CDR3 protein. The sample holds hundreds of thousands of distinct CDR3 sequences, around 30% seen once. This clonotype was counted a few times. One base away lies a much larger clone, so this may be a sequencing read error. Every participating donor contributed around 9.5 milliliters of peripheral blood through a draw. The CDR3 sequence is 15 residues long. Germline CDR1 DFQATT, CDR2 SNEGSKA (reference sequence).

The receptor was isolated from a woman of 80 years or more in good health. This rearrangement joins TRBV20-1 to TRBJ2-1, with D possibly being TRBD1 or TRBD2 (5 bases each). The DNA end favors TRBJ2-7, so the J call may be wrong. Material for sequencing was blood. CDR3: CSARGGWGSYNEQYF. The CDR3 DNA is TGCAGTGCTAGAGGGGGGTGGGGGTCCTACAATGAGCAGTACTTC.